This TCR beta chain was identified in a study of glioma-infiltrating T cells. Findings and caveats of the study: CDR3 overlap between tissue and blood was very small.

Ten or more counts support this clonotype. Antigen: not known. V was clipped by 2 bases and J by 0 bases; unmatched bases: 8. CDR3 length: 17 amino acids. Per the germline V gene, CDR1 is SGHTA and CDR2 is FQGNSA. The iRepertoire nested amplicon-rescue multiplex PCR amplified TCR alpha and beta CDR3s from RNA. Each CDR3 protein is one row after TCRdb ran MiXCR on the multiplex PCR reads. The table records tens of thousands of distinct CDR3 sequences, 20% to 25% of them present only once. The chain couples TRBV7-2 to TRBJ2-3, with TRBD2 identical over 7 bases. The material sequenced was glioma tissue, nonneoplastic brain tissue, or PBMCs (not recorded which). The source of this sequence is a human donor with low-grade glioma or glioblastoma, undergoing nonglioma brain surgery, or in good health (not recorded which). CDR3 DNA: TGTGCCAGCAGCTTACACAGGCTAGCGGCTAGCACAGATACGCAGTATTTT. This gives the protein CASSLHRLAASTDTQYF.